This T cell receptor beta chain was captured in a study of control samples from healthy donors and cancer patients. This clone has a handful of counts. V lost 5 bases to trimming and J lost 0 bases, with 17 bases between them. Germline assignment: CDR1 LNHDA and CDR2 SQIVND (reference sequence). This CDR3 region has 17 residues. TCRdb's copy holds only in-frame clones and misses some; the assay was immunoSEQ multiplex PCR. The data contain about 150,000 clones, approximately 86% of them singletons. Sequencing was done on a sample of blood. The TCR comes from a man between 18 and 35 years old in good health. The chain carries TRBV19 and TRBJ2-1; TRBD2 is a possible D gene (6 bases). CDR3 in DNA: TGTGCCAGTAGTGGCGGGACCCTAGTGAGCTCCTACAATGAGCAGTTCTTC. Translating gives CASSGGTLVSSYNEQFF.